One sample yielded the 7 T cell receptor beta chains listed below, sequenced in a study of blood T cell repertoires in COVID-19. Clones were read by immunoSEQ multiplex PCR, and TCRdb kept only the in-frame ones, dropping some. The table has roughly 200,000 clones, roughly 80% seen once. Sequencing used peripheral blood. The receptors were gathered from a man aged 45-60 years who had recovered from COVID-19.

The table lists this clone with a few counts. This chain joins TRBV19 and TRBJ1-2, with TRBD1 matching 10 bases. The germline V gene encodes CDR1 LNHDA and CDR2 SQIVND (reference sequence). V gave up 3 bases and J gave up 5 bases; unmatched junction bases: 9. The CDR3 runs to 16 residues. CDR3 DNA: TGTGCCAGTAGTATTCCCGGGACAGGGGAAACTTATGGCTACACCTTC. Translating it yields CASSIPGTGETYGYTF.

The chain carries TRBV27 and TRBJ1-1, with D possibly being TRBD1 (5 bases). The ends were cut back, 3 bases at V and 3 bases at J, with 17 bases in the middle. This CDR3 has 16 residues. CDR1 and CDR2 from the germline V gene are MNHEY and SMNVEV (reference sequence). For the CDR3, the DNA is TGTGCCAGCAGTTTGAGGCCAGGGCTTTCGGACACTGAAGCTTTCTTT. As protein: CASSLRPGLSDTEAFF.

The CDR3 coding sequence is TGTGCCAGCAGCGCAAGCGGGAGCGGGCCCGGGGAGCTGTTTTTT. It encodes CASSASGSGPGELFF. The rearrangement joins TRBV9 to TRBJ2-2, with 8 nucleotides matching TRBD2. CDR3 size: 15 residues. J lost 6 bases, V lost 3 bases, and 7 bases had no gene match. Looked up from germline, CDR1 is SGDLS and CDR2 is YYNGEE.

This clone occurred a few times. V is TRBV29-1 and J is TRBJ1-1; 7 bases are a match to TRBD1. Germline lookup yields CDR1 SQVTM and CDR2 ANQGSEA. V shed 5 bases, J shed 4 bases, and the junction held 4 bases outside the gene matches. The CDR3 has 12 residues. CDR3 amino acids: CSVLDRATEAFF. For the CDR3, the DNA is TGCAGCGTTCTTGACAGGGCCACTGAAGCTTTCTTT.

This chain uses TRBV29-1 with TRBJ1-1; D ambiguous. Looked up from germline, CDR1 is SQVTM and CDR2 is ANQGSEA. Trimming cost V 4 bases and J 5 bases, with 8 bases left between them. CDR3 size: 11 residues. Written as DNA, the CDR3 is TGCAGCGTTGTCGCAGCGACTGAAGCTTTCTTT. It is translated as CSVVAATEAFF. The full variable domain, its missing parts supplied by reference TRBV29-1 and TRBJ1-1, is SAVISQKPSRDICQRGTSLTIQCQVDSQVTMMFWYRQQPGQSLTLIATANQGSEATYESGFVIDKFPISRPNLTFSTLTVSNMSPEDSSIYLCSVVAATEAFFGQGTRLTVV.

The V and J genes are TRBV7-2 and TRBJ2-5; D gene unclear. Germline V CDR1 and CDR2: SGHTA, FQGNSA. V lost 1 base to trimming and J lost 2 bases, with 14 bases between them. The CDR3 has 16 amino acids. In DNA, the CDR3 is TGTGCCAGCAGCTTAGGATTGGCGGAATCACAAGAGACCCAGTACTTC. It translates to CASSLGLAESQETQYF.

This clone was observed at least ten times. The rearrangement links TRBV7-3 to TRBJ2-5; 7 nucleotides align to TRBD2. Germline loops: CDR1 SGHTA, CDR2 FQGTGA. The J segment lost 3 bases and the V segment lost 6 bases, leaving 10 bases of the junction unmatched. The CDR3 sequence is 15 residues long. For the CDR3, the DNA is TGTGCCAGCAGTCCCGGTCTAGCGGAAAAAGAGACCCAGTACTTC. As protein: CASSPGLAEKETQYF. Combining the CDR3 with reference TRBV7-3 and TRBJ2-5 gives the whole variable domain GAGVSQTPSNKVTEKGKYVELRCDPISGHTALYWYRQSLGQGPEFLIYFQGTGAADDSGLPNDRFFAVRPEGSVSTLKIQRTERGDSAVYLCASSPGLAEKETQYFGPGTRLLVL.